This entry lists 30 T cell receptor beta chains sequenced from one sample in a study of response to subunit inactivated influenza vaccine. TCRdb called the RT-PCR reads again in MiXCR, with one record for every CDR3 protein. Of 150,000 to 200,000 distinct CDR3 sequences listed, roughly a tenth were seen once; the top ten hold around 12%. The source was non-naive T cells sorted from PBMCs, collected roughly 6 weeks after vaccination. These receptors were obtained from a man aged 50-59 years who received an inactivated influenza vaccine.

This clonotype has ten or more counts. The CDR3: CASSYGVPGELFF. Written as DNA, the CDR3 is TGTGCCAGCAGTTACGGGGTCCCCGGGGAGCTGTTTTTT. The chain is built from TRBV6-5 and TRBJ2-2; D call uncertain. From germline, CDR1 is MNHEY and CDR2 SVGAGI. CDR3 length equals 13 residues. V was shortened by 2 bases and J by 6 bases, with 7 bases between the two germline ends.

This clonotype was counted ten times or more. The rearrangement joins TRBV7-3 to TRBJ2-5; either TRBD1 or TRBD2 may supply D (5 bases each). Trimming left V 5 bases short and J 4 bases short, with 11 bases between. The CDR3 has 13 residues. CDR1 is SGHTA, CDR2 FQGTGA, per germline. The DNA of the CDR3 is TGTGCCAGCAGCCTGGGGACCTTAGAGACCCAGTACTTC. It encodes CASSLGTLETQYF.

A few counts support this clonotype. The CDR3 nucleotides read TGTGCCAGCAGTTTAACATTCGGGACAGGGAACACTGAAGCTTTCTTT. It specifies CASSLTFGTGNTEAFF. This chain joins TRBV7-2 and TRBJ1-1; 8 nucleotides align to TRBD1. The CDR3 spans 16 residues. The V and J ends lost 6 bases and 1 base, in that order; junction bases with no gene match: 10. Germline V gene data show CDR1 as SGHTA and CDR2 as FQGNSA.

This clonotype was seen more than once but under ten times. The chain employs TRBV20-1 and TRBJ2-7, with D possibly being TRBD1 or TRBD2 (5 bases each). The V end was cut by 2 bases, the J end by 0 bases, with 11 bases between. The germline V gene encodes CDR1 DFQATT and CDR2 SNEGSKA (reference sequence). The CDR3 contains 14 residues. CDR3 loop: CSARLRGASYEQYF. The CDR3 DNA reads as TGCAGTGCTAGACTCCGGGGCGCCTCCTACGAGCAGTACTTC.

This clonotype was seen a few times. V gene TRBV10-3 combines with J gene TRBJ2-2; a possible D gene is TRBD2 (7 bases). Deletions cut 0 bases from V and 3 bases from J, with 17 bases between. The length of the CDR3 is 18 residues. Germline CDR1 is ENHRY and CDR2 is SYGVKD. The CDR3 loop is CAISESRQGGAHTGELFF. The CDR3 bases are TGTGCCATCAGTGAGTCGCGGCAAGGGGGGGCGCACACCGGGGAGCTGTTTTTT.

The V call is TRBV2, the J call TRBJ1-2, with D perhaps matching TRBD1 (5 bases). V was pared by 4 bases and J by 4 bases, with 16 bases between. The CDR3 loop spans 15 amino acids. CDR1 and CDR2 (germline): SNHLY, FYNNEI. The CDR3 bases are TGTGCCAGCAGTGTAATCCAGGGCTCGGTCTATGGCTACACCTTC. Its translation: CASSVIQGSVYGYTF.

The V call is TRBV20-1, the J call TRBJ2-7, with a possible D match to TRBD1 (6 bases). The CDR3 spans 14 residues. Trimming left V 6 bases short and J 4 bases short, with 19 bases between. Per the germline V gene, CDR1 is DFQATT and CDR2 is SNEGSKA (reference sequence). CDR3 region: CSALDRTIEYEQYF. The CDR3 DNA sequence: TGCAGTGCCCTAGACAGGACAATAGAATACGAGCAGTACTTC.

This clonotype occurred many times. The chain carries TRBV28 and TRBJ1-2; maybe TRBD1 (6 bases). Germline lookup yields CDR1 MDHEN and CDR2 SYDVKM. V lost 1 base and J lost 4, with 16 bases in between. CDR3 size: 16 residues. The CDR3: CASSLSEGGGSYGYTF. The CDR3 DNA follows: TGTGCCAGCAGTTTATCCGAGGGGGGAGGGTCCTATGGCTACACCTTC.

The V gene is TRBV27, the J gene TRBJ2-2; 7 nucleotides line up with TRBD1. Germline values: CDR1 MNHEY, CDR2 SMNVEV (reference sequence). The CDR3 sequence is 16 residues long. V shed 5 bases, J shed 5 bases, and the junction held 11 bases outside the gene matches. Written as DNA, the CDR3 is TGTGCCAGCAGTGCCATCAGCGGCAGGGGGACCGGGGAGCTGTTTTTT. Translation: CASSAISGRGTGELFF.

This clonotype was observed a few times. This sequence joins TRBV20-1 and TRBJ2-7; unclear D gene. Germline CDR1 is DFQATT and CDR2 is SNEGSKA (reference sequence). CDR3 size: 18 residues. Trimming took 4 bases from V and 4 from J, leaving 29 bases between them. The CDR3 loop is CSATSWGEIGIDRYEQYF. CDR3 in DNA: TGCAGTGCTACGAGTTGGGGTGAAATTGGGATTGATCGGTACGAGCAGTACTTC.

The sample holds a few counts of this clonotype. This chain joins TRBV5-1 and TRBJ2-5, with D tentatively TRBD2 (7 bases). The CDR3 is 14 residues long. CDR1 is SGHRS, CDR2 YFSETQ, per germline. Trimming took 4 bases from V and 4 from J, leaving 14 bases between them. CDR3 sequence (DNA): TGCGCCAGCAGCAACTCGGGGGGCCGAGAGACCCAGTACTTC. Translated: CASSNSGGRETQYF.

This chain joins TRBV4-2 and TRBJ2-7; possibly TRBD1 or TRBD2 for D (5 bases each). V was cut by 4 bases and J by 3 bases, with 10 bases left in between. CDR3 size: 13 residues. Germline-derived CDR1 and CDR2 are LGHNA and YNFKEQ. CDR3 sequence (DNA): TGTGCCAGCAGCCGGGACGGGGACTACGAGCAGTACTTC. Amino acids: CASSRDGDYEQYF.

As DNA, the CDR3 is TGTGCCAGCAGTTACTCGATCGGGGAGCTCGATGAAAAACTGTTTTTT. This sequence encodes CASSYSIGELDEKLFF. The chain links TRBV6-2 or TRBV6-3 to TRBJ1-4; D call uncertain. Per the germline V gene, CDR1 is MNHEY and CDR2 is SVGEGT. Deletions cut 0 bases from V and 6 bases from J, with 14 bases between. This CDR3 has 16 amino acids.

In DNA form, the CDR3 reads TGTGCCAGCAGTTACTCAGGTCCATACAATGAGCAGTTCTTC. Translating gives CASSYSGPYNEQFF. The genes are TRBV6-5 and TRBJ2-1; D call uncertain. The length of the CDR3 is 14 residues. V lost 0 bases to trimming and J lost 4 bases, with 7 bases between them. Germline V lookup: CDR1 MNHEY, CDR2 SVGAGI.

The table lists this clonotype with many counts. The chain combines TRBV12-3 or TRBV12-4 with TRBJ1-1; TRBD1 matches at 7 bases. V lost 5 bases to trimming and J lost 2 bases; unmatched junction nucleotides: 11. The CDR3 consists of 16 residues. CDR3 in amino acids: CASSPYRGRTNTEAFF. The DNA of the CDR3 is TGTGCCAGCAGTCCTTACAGGGGCAGAACAAACACTGAAGCTTTCTTT.

There are many counts of this clonotype. The V gene is TRBV12-3 or TRBV12-4, the J gene TRBJ2-5; TRBD1 agrees at 8 bases. Trimming removed 5 bases from V and 5 bases from J; junction bases left unmatched: 4. The CDR3 covers 13 residues. The CDR3 nucleotides read TGTGCCAGCAGTCTGGACAGGGCGGAGACCCAGTACTTC. Protein: CASSLDRAETQYF.

At least ten counts were recorded for this clonotype. This rearrangement joins TRBV7-6 to TRBJ1-2; D gene unclear. CDR3 size: 13 residues. Between the trimmed V and J ends, which lost 5 bases and 8 bases, there was a span of 15 bases. CDR1 is SGHVS and CDR2 is FNYEAQ in the germline V gene. The DNA of the CDR3 is TGTGCCAGCAGCCAGACTGCAATGGGGGGCTACACCTTC. It translates to CASSQTAMGGYTF.

This sequence joins TRBV28 and TRBJ2-3, with D tentatively TRBD1 or TRBD2 (5 bases each). This CDR3 contains 13 residues. Germline V gene lookup returns CDR1 MDHEN and CDR2 SYDVKM. Trimming stripped 11 bases from V and 6 bases from J, with 18 bases between. The CDR3 DNA is TGTGCCCCGACGAGGGGTGGGCCGGATACGCAGTATTTT. Amino acid sequence: CAPTRGGPDTQYF.

There are many counts of this clonotype. This sequence joins TRBV7-2 and TRBJ2-1; possible D gene TRBD2, 5 bases. The CDR3 covers 15 residues. The V and J ends lost 4 bases and 3 bases respectively, with 13 bases between them. Germline V gene data show CDR1 as SGHTA and CDR2 as FQGNSA. The CDR3 loop reads CASSSQGGDYNEQFF. As DNA, the CDR3 is TGTGCCAGCAGCTCCCAAGGAGGAGACTACAATGAGCAGTTCTTC. The full variable domain, with the rest looked up from reference TRBV7-2 and TRBJ2-1, is GAGVSQSPSNKVTEKGKDVELRCDPISGHTALYWYRQSLGQGLEFLIYFQGNSAPDKSGLPSDRFSAERTGGSVSTLTIQRTQQEDSAVYLCASSSQGGDYNEQFFGPGTRLTVL.

The chain combines TRBV3-1 with TRBJ1-1, with D possibly being TRBD1 (5 bases). V lost 0 bases, J lost 3 bases, and 8 bases lay in between. Germline CDR1 LGHDT, CDR2 YNNKEL (reference sequence). The CDR3 contains 14 residues. The CDR3 nucleotides are TGTGCCAGCAGCCAAGATGGCAGGGACACTGAAGCTTTCTTT. Translated, it gives CASSQDGRDTEAFF.

The table lists this clonotype with a few counts. The CDR3 here is CASSQAVLTDTQYF. The CDR3 DNA follows: TGTGCCAGCAGCCAGGCTGTTCTCACAGATACGCAGTATTTT. The gene calls are TRBV14 and TRBJ2-3; D remains ambiguous. The CDR3 runs 14 residues. V lost 3 bases to trimming and J lost 2 bases, with 9 bases between them. The V gene's germline CDR1 is SGHDN and CDR2 FVKESK.

This clonotype was observed a few times. J is TRBJ2-2 and V is TRBV24-1, with D uncertain. In germline, CDR1 is KGHDR, CDR2 SFDVKD. The length of the CDR3 is 13 residues. V was clipped by 4 bases and J by 6 bases, with 8 bases between them. CDR3 protein: CATSESGPGELFF. CDR3 DNA sequence: TGTGCCACCAGTGAGTCGGGCCCCGGGGAGCTGTTTTTT.

The V and J genes are TRBV5-6 and TRBJ2-6, with D possibly TRBD1 on 5 matching bases. Germline assignment: CDR1 SGHDT and CDR2 YYEEEE. V was cut by 0 bases and J by 0 bases, with 10 bases left in between. This CDR3 has 17 residues. For the CDR3, the DNA is TGTGCCAGCAGCTTGGCAGGGATCAGCTCTGGGGCCAACGTCCTGACTTTC. Protein product: CASSLAGISSGANVLTF.

Only a few counts were recorded for this clonotype. V and J are TRBV11-2 and TRBJ2-2; a weak D match, TRBD1 (5 bases). This CDR3 is 14 amino acids long. Germline V gene data show CDR1 as SGHAT and CDR2 as FQNNGV. Trimming pared 5 bases from V and 4 bases from J, leaving 11 bases between. The CDR3 loop is CASSPSTATGELFF. Here the CDR3 DNA reads TGTGCCAGCAGCCCGTCGACAGCCACCGGGGAGCTGTTTTTT. Based on the CDR3 plus reference TRBV11-2 and TRBJ2-2, the full variable domain is EAGVAQSPRYKIIEKRQSVAFWCNPISGHATLYWYQQILGQGPKLLIQFQNNGVVDDSQLPKDRFSAERLKGVDSTLKIQPAKLEDSAVYLCASSPSTATGELFFGEGSRLTVL.

This clonotype was counted a few times. The chain is built from TRBV7-2 and TRBJ2-5; D ambiguous. The V end lost 5 bases, the J end lost 0 bases, and 10 bases lay between the germline ends. CDR1 and CDR2 from the germline V gene are SGHTA and FQGNSA. This CDR3 has 14 amino acids. CDR3 sequence (DNA): TGTGCCAGCAGCCTTAACATAAACCAAGAGACCCAGTACTTC. Translation gives CASSLNINQETQYF.

This clonotype was observed a handful of times. The J gene is TRBJ1-5, the V gene TRBV20-1, with D tentatively TRBD1 (5 bases). V lost 4 bases and J lost 3, with 16 bases in between. Germline loops: CDR1 DFQATT, CDR2 SNEGSKA (reference sequence). The CDR3 has 15 amino acids. In nucleotides, the CDR3 is TGCAGTGCTATACCGGGACTGCAACCCAATCAGCCCCAGCATTTT. Translated, it gives CSAIPGLQPNQPQHF.

This clonotype was detected ten times or more. The gene calls are TRBV4-3 and TRBJ2-3, with a possible D match to TRBD2 (6 bases). The CDR3 covers 17 residues. From germline, CDR1 is LGHNA and CDR2 YSLEER. V shed 1 base and J shed 6 bases, with 20 bases lying between them. CDR3 sequence (DNA): TGCGCCAGCAGCCAAGGGAAGGTCTTTGCGGGGCTCGATACGCAGTATTTT. Residues: CASSQGKVFAGLDTQYF.

This clonotype showed up many times. This sequence joins TRBV4-1 and TRBJ1-4; D uncertain. Trimming pared 4 bases from V and 0 bases from J, leaving 12 bases between. CDR3 length: 16 amino acids. CDR1 and CDR2 from the germline V gene are MGHRA and YSYEKL. CDR3 DNA sequence: TGCGCCAGCAGCCGAGTTGTCGTCCCAACTAATGAAAAACTGTTTTTT. It is translated as CASSRVVVPTNEKLFF.

This clonotype was counted between two and nine times. The CDR3 DNA follows: TGCAGTGCAGGCCCTAGCGGGGTCATGGATACGCAGTATTTT. Its translation is CSAGPSGVMDTQYF. The chain joins TRBV20-1 to TRBJ2-3; 9 positions match TRBD2. The germline V gene has CDR1 DFQATT and CDR2 SNEGSKA (reference sequence). The V segment lost 6 bases and the J segment 6 bases; nucleotides outside the gene matches: 10. The CDR3 runs to 14 residues.

The chain uses TRBV7-2 and TRBJ2-1; TRBD2 matches 9 bases. This CDR3 is built from 15 residues. With 6 bases clipped from V and 3 bases from J, the junction kept 6 bases outside the gene matches. Germline V gene sequence: CDR1 SGHTA, CDR2 FQGNSA. The DNA of the CDR3 is TGTGCCAGCAGGTTTGGTAGCGGGGGCTACAATGAGCAGTTCTTC. Amino acid sequence: CASRFGSGGYNEQFF.